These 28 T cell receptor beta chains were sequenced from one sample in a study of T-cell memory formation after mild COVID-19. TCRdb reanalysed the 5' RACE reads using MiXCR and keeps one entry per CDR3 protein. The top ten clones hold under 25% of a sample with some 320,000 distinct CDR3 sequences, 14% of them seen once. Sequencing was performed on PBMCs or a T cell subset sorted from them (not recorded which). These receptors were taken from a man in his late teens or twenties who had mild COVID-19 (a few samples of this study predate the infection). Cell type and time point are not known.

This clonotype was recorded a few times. The CDR3: CASKSRYNTQYF. The CDR3 DNA reads TGTGCCAGCAAGAGCAGATACAATACGCAGTATTTT. The rearrangement links TRBV6-5 to TRBJ2-3; no clear D. This CDR3 is built from 12 residues. V was trimmed by 7 bases and J by 7 bases, leaving 12 bases between them. Germline V gene sequence: CDR1 MNHEY, CDR2 SVGAGI.

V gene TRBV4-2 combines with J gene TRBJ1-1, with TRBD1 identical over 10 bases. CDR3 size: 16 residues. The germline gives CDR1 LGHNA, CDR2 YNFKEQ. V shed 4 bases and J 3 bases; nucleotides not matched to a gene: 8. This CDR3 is CASSPLAGTGDTEAFF. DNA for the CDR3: TGTGCCAGCAGCCCTCTAGCGGGGACAGGGGACACTGAAGCTTTCTTT.

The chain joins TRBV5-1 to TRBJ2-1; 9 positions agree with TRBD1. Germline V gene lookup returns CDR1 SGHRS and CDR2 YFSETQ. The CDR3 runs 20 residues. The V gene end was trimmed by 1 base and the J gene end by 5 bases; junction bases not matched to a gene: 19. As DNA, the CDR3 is TGCGCCAGCAGCTTGTTTGGCCCGGGACAGGGTCAGAATCAGGACAATGAGCAGTTCTTC. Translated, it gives CASSLFGPGQGQNQDNEQFF.

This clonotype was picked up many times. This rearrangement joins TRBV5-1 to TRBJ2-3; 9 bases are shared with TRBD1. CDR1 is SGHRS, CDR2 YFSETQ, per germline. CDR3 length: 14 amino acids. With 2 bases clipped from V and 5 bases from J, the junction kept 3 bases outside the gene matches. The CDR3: CASSFGTGKDTQYF. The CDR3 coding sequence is TGCGCCAGCAGCTTCGGGACAGGGAAAGATACGCAGTATTTT.

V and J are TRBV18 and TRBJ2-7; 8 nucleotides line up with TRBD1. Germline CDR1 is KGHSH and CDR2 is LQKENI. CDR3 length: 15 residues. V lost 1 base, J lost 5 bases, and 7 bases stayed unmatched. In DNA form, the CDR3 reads TGTGCCAGCTCACCACGCACAGGGGGAGAAAACGAGCAGTACTTC. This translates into CASSPRTGGENEQYF.

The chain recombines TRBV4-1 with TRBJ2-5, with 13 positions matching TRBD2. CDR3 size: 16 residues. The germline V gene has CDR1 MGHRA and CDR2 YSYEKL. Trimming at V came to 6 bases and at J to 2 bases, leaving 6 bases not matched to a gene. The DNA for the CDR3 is TGCGCCAGCAGTACTAGCGGGGGGGCAAGGCAAGAGACCCAGTACTTC. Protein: CASSTSGGARQETQYF.

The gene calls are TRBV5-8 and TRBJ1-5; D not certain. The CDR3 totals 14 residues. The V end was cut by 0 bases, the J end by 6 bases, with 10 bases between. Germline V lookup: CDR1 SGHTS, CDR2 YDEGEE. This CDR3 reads CASSLGPWAQPQHF. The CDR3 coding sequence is TGTGCCAGCAGCTTGGGACCCTGGGCTCAGCCCCAGCATTTT.

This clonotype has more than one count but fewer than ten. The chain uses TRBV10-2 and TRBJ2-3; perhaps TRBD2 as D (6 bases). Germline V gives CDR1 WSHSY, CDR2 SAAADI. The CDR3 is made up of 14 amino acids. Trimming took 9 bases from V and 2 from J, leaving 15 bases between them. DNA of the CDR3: TGCGCCAGTGGGCGGGACCGCACCACAGATACGCAGTATTTT. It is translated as CASGRDRTTDTQYF.

This chain's CDR3 is CASSQGLAANIQYF. DNA for the CDR3: TGCGCCAGCAGCCAAGGACTAGCCGCAAACATTCAGTACTTC. The chain employs TRBV4-1 and TRBJ2-4; 7 bases line up with TRBD2. The CDR3 runs 14 residues. With 1 base clipped from V and 6 bases from J, the junction kept 3 bases outside the gene matches. CDR1 is MGHRA, CDR2 YSYEKL, per germline.

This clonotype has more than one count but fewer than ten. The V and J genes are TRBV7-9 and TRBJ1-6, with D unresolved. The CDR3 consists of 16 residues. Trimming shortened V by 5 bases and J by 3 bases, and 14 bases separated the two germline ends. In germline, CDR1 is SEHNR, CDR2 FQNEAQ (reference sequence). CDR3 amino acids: CASSPTDPSYNSPLHF. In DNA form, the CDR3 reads TGTGCCAGCAGCCCTACCGATCCAAGCTATAATTCACCCCTCCACTTT.

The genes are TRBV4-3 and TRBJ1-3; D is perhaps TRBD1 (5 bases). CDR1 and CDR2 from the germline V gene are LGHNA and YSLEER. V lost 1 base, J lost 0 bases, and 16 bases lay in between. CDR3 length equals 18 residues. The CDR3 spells CASSQAPGEVSSGNTIYF. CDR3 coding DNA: TGCGCCAGCAGCCAAGCCCCGGGGGAGGTGAGCTCTGGAAACACCATATATTTT.

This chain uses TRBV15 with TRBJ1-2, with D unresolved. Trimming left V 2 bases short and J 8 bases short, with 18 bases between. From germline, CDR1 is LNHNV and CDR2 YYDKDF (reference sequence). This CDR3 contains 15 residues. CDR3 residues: CATSRRVVEAGGYTF. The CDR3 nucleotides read TGTGCCACCAGCAGAAGGGTCGTCGAAGCAGGAGGCTACACCTTC. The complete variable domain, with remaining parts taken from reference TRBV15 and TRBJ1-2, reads DAMVIQNPRYQVTQFGKPVTLSCSQTLNHNVMYWYQQKSSQAPKLLFHYYDKDFNNEADTPDNFQSRRPNTSFCFLDIRSPGLGDTAMYLCATSRRVVEAGGYTFGSGTRLTVV.

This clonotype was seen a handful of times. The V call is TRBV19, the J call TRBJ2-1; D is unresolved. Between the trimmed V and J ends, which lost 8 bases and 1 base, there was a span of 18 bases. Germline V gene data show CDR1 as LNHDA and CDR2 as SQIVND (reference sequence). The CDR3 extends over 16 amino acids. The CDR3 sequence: CASGPPRGRSYNEQFF. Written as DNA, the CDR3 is TGTGCCAGTGGACCCCCCCGCGGCCGATCCTACAATGAGCAGTTCTTC.

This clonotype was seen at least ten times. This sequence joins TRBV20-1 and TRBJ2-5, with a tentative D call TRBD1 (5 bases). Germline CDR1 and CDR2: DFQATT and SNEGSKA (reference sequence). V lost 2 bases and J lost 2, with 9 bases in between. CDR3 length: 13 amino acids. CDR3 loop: CSARYQGQETQYF. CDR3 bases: TGCAGTGCTAGATACCAGGGACAAGAGACCCAGTACTTC.

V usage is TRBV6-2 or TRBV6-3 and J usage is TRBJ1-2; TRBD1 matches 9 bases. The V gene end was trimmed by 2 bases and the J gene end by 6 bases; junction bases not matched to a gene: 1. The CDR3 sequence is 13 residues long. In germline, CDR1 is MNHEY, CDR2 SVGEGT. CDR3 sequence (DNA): TGTGCCAGCAGTTACGGGACAGGGAATGGCTACACCTTC. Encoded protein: CASSYGTGNGYTF.

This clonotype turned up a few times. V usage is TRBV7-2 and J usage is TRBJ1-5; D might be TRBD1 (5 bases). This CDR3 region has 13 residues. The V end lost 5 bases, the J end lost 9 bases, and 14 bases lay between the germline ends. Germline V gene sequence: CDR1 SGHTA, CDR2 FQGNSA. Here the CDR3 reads CASSKPGPWPQHF. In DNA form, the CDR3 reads TGTGCCAGCAGCAAACCGGGGCCCTGGCCCCAGCATTTT.

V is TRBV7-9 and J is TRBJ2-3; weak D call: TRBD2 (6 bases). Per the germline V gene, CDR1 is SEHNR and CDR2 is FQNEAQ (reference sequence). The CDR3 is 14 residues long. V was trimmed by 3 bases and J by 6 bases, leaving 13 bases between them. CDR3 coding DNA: TGTGCCAGCAGCTTTGGAACTAGCTTGGATACGCAGTATTTT. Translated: CASSFGTSLDTQYF.

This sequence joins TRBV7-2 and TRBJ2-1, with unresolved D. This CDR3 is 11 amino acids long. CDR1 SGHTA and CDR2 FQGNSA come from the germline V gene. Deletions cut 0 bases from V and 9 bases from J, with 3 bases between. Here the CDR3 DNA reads TGTGCCAGCAGCTTAGCGAGTGAGCAGTTCTTC. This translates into CASSLASEQFF.

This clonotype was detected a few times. The CDR3 sequence is CASSSPGASGYTF. In nucleotides, the CDR3 is TGTGCCAGCAGCTCTCCGGGGGCGTCGGGCTACACCTTC. The chain couples TRBV7-9 to TRBJ1-2, with D possibly matching TRBD1 (6 bases). The CDR3 has 13 residues. Germline loops: CDR1 SEHNR, CDR2 FQNEAQ (reference sequence). The V and J ends lost 4 bases and 8 bases respectively, with 14 bases between them. The whole variable domain, filled in from reference TRBV7-9 and TRBJ1-2, reads DTGVSQNPRHKITKRGQNVTFRCDPISEHNRLYWYRQTLGQGPEFLTYFQNEAQLEKSRLLSDRFSAERPKGSFSTLEIQRTEQGDSAMYLCASSSPGASGYTFGSGTRLTVV.

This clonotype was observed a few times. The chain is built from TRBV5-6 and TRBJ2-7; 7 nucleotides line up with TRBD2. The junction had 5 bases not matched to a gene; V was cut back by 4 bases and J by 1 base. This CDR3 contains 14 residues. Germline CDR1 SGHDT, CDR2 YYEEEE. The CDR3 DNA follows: TGTGCCAGCAGCCGGGAGCGGGGTTCCTACGAGCAGTACGTC. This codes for CASSRERGSYEQYV.

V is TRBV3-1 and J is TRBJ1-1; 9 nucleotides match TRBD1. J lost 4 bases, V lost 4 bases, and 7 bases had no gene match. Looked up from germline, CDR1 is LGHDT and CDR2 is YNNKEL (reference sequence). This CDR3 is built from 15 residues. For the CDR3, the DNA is TGTGCCAGCAGCCTATGGGACAGGGTGGGCACTGAAGCTTTCTTT. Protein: CASSLWDRVGTEAFF.

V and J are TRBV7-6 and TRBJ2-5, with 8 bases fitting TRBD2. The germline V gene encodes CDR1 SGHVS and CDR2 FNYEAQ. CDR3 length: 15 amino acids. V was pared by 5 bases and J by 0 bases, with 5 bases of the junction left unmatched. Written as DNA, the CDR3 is TGTGCCAGCAGCCCGCGGACTAGCAACCAAGAGACCCAGTACTTC. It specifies CASSPRTSNQETQYF. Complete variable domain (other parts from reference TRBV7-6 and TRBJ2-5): GAGVSQSPRYKVTKRGQDVALRCDPISGHVSLYWYRQALGQGPEFLTYFNYEAQQDKSGLPNDRFSAERPEGSISTLTIQRTEQRDSAMYRCASSPRTSNQETQYFGPGTRLLVL.

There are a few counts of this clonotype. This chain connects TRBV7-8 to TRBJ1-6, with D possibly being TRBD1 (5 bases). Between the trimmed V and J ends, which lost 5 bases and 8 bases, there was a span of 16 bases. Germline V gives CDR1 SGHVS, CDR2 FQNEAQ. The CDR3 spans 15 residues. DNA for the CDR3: TGTGCCAGCAGCATACGGGACTCCGGGGATTCACCCCTCCACTTT. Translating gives CASSIRDSGDSPLHF.

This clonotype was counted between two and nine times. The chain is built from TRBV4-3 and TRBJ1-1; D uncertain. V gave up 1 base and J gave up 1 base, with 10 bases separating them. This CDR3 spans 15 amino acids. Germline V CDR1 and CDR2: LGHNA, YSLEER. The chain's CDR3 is CASSQVVSANTEAFF. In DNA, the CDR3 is TGCGCCAGCAGCCAAGTAGTATCCGCGAACACTGAAGCTTTCTTT.

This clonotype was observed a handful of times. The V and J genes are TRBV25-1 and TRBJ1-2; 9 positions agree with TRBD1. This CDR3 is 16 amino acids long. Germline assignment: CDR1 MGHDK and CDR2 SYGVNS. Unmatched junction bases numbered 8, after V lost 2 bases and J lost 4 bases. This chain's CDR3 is CASSEGTGYDGYGYTF. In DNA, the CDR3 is TGTGCCAGCAGTGAAGGGACAGGGTATGACGGCTATGGCTACACCTTC.

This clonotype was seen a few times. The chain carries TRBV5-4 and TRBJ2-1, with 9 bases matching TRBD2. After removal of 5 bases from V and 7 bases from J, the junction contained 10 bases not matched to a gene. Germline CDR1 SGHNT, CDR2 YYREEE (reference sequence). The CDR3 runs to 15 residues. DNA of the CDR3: TGTGCCAGCAGACAACCTTTAGCGGGGGAAAATGAGCAGTTCTTC. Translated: CASRQPLAGENEQFF. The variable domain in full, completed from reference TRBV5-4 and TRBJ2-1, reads ETGVTQSPTHLIKTRGQQVTLRCSSQSGHNTVSWYQQALGQGPQFIFQYYREEENGRGNFPPRFSGLQFPNYSSELNVNALELDDSALYLCASRQPLAGENEQFFGPGTRLTVL.

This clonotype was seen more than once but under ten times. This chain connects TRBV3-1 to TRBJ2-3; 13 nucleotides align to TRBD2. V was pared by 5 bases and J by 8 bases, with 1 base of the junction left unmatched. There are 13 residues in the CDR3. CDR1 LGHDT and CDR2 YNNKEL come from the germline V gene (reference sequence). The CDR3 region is CASSGLAGATQYF. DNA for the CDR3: TGTGCCAGCAGCGGACTAGCGGGGGCTACGCAGTATTTT.

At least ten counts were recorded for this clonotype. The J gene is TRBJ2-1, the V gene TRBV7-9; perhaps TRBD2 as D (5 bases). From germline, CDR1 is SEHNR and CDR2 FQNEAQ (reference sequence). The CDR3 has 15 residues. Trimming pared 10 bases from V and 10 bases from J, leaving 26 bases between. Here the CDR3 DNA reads TGTGCCACGGACCGCGGAGCGGCTACAATGAGCGAGCAGTTCTTC. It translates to CATDRGAATMSEQFF.